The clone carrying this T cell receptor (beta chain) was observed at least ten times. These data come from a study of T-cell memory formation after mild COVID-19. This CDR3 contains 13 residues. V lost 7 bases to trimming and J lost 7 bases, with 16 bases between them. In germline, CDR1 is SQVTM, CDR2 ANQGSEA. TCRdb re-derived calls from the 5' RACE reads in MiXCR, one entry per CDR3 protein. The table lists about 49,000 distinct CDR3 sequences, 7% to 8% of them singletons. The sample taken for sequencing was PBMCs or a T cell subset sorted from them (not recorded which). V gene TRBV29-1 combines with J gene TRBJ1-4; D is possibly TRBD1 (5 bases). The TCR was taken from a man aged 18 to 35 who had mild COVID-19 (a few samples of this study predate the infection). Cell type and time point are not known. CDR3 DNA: TGCAGCGCCGCGTTGGACGGGGGTGAAAAACTGTTTTTT. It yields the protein CSAALDGGEKLFF.